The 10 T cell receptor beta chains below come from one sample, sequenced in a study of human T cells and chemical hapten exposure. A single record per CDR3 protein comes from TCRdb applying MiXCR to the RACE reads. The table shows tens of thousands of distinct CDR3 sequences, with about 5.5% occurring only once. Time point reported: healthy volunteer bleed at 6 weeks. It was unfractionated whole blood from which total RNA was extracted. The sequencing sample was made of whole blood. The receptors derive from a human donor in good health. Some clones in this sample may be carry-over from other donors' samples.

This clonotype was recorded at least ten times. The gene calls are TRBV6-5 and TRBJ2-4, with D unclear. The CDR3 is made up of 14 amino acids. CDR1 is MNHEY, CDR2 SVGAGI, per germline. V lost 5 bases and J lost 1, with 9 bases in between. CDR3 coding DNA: TGTGCCAGCAGTCTAACAGACGCCAAAAACATTCAGTACTTC. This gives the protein CASSLTDAKNIQYF.

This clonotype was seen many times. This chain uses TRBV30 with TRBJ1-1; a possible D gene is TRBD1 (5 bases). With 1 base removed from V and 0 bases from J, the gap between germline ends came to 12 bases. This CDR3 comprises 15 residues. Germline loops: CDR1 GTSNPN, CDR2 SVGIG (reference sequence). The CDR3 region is CAWSAEGSVNTEAFF. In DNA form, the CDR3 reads TGTGCCTGGAGTGCCGAGGGGTCGGTGAACACTGAAGCTTTCTTT.

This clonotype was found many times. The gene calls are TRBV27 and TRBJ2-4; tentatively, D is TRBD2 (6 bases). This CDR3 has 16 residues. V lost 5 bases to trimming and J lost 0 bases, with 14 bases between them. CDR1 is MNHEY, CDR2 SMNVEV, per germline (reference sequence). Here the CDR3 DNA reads TGTGCCAGCAGTGTAGGGCTGGGACTAGCCAAAAACATTCAGTACTTC. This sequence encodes CASSVGLGLAKNIQYF.

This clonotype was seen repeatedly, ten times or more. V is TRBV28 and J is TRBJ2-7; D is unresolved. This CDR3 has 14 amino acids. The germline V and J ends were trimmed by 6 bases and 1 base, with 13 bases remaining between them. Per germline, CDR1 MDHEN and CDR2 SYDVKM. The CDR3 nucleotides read TGTGCCAGCAGACTCCTGGCAGGATCCTACGAGCAGTACTTC. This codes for CASRLLAGSYEQYF. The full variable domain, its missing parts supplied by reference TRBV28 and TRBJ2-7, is DVKVTQSSRYLVKRTGEKVFLECVQDMDHENMFWYRQDPGLGLRLIYFSYDVKMKEKGDIPEGYSVSREKKERFSLILESASTNQTSMYLCASRLLAGSYEQYFGPGTRLTVT.

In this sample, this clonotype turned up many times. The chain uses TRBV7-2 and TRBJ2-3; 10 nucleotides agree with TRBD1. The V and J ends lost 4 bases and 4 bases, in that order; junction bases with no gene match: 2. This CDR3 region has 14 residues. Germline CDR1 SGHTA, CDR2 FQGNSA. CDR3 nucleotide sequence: TGTGCCAGCAGCTGGGACAGGGGCTCAGATACGCAGTATTTT. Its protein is CASSWDRGSDTQYF.

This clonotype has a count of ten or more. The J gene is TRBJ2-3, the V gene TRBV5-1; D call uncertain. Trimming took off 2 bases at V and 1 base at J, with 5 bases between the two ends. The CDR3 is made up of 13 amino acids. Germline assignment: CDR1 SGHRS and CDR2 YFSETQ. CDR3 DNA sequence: TGCGCCAGCAGCTTAAGCGGCACAGATACGCAGTATTTT. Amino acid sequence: CASSLSGTDTQYF.

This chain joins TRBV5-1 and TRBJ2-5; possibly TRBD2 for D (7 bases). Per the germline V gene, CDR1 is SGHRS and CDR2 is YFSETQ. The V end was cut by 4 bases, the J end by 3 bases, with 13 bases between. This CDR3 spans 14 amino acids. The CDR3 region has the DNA TGCGCCAGCAGCCCTACAGGGAGGGAAGAGACCCAGTACTTC. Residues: CASSPTGREETQYF.

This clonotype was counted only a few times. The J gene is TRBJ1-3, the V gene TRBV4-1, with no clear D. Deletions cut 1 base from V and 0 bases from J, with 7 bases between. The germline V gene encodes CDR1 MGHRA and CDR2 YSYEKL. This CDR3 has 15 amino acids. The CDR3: CASSQGWGSGNTIYF. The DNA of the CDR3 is TGCGCCAGCAGCCAAGGCTGGGGCTCTGGAAACACCATATATTTT.

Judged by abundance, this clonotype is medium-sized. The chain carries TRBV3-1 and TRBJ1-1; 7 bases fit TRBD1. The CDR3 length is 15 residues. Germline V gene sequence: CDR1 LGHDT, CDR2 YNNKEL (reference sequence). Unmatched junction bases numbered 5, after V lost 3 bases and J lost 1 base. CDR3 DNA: TGTGCCAGCAGCCAGGCCGGGACAGAGAACACTGAAGCTTTCTTT. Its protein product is CASSQAGTENTEAFF.

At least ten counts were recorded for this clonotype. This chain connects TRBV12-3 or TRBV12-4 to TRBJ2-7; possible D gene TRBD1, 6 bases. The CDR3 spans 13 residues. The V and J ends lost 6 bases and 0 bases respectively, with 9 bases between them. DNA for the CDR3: TGTGCCAGCAGACAGGACAGCTCCTACGAGCAGTACTTC. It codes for CASRQDSSYEQYF.